A single sample gave rise to the 10 T cell receptor beta chains below, sequenced in a study of T cell responses to AZD1222 COVID-19 vaccine. Profiled with immunoSEQ multiplex PCR; TCRdb holds only in-frame clones, not every one. The repertoire has around 150,000 clones, over 65% of them found once; the top ten carry roughly 3.9%. Sample: peripheral blood, taken on day 0 of AZD1222 vaccination. Receptor source: an adult in good health.

CDR3 sequence reads: CASSVGRGPNTGELFF. The CDR3 DNA follows: TGTGCCAGCAGTGTAGGGAGGGGGCCGAACACCGGGGAGCTGTTTTTT. This sequence joins TRBV6-1 and TRBJ2-2, with D possibly being TRBD1 or TRBD2 (7 bases each). V lost 4 bases to trimming and J lost 0 bases, with 12 bases between them. Germline V gene sequence: CDR1 MNHNS, CDR2 SASEGT. The CDR3 contains 16 residues.

In its sample, this clone was seen a few times. The chain combines TRBV28 with TRBJ1-4; D unresolved. The germline V and J ends were trimmed by 1 base and 7 bases, with 16 bases remaining between them. This CDR3 is built from 16 residues. Germline V gives CDR1 MDHEN, CDR2 SYDVKM. CDR3 in DNA: TGTGCCAGCAGTTTATCGGGCACTACTCACTCTGAAAAACTGTTTTTT. The encoded protein is CASSLSGTTHSEKLFF. The whole variable domain, remainder taken from reference TRBV28 and TRBJ1-4, is DVKVTQSSRYLVKRTGEKVFLECVQDMDHENMFWYRQDPGLGLRLIYFSYDVKMKEKGDIPEGYSVSREKKERFSLILESASTNQTSMYLCASSLSGTTHSEKLFFGSGTQLSVL.

The V call is TRBV7-8, the J call TRBJ2-5; D remains unclear. CDR3 length: 14 residues. CDR1 and CDR2 (germline): SGHVS, FQNEAQ. The V end lost 5 bases, the J end lost 2 bases, and 12 bases lay between the germline ends. CDR3 nucleotides: TGTGCCAGCAGCGGGCTGCGCGAACAAGAGACCCAGTACTTC. Translating it yields CASSGLREQETQYF.

CDR3 sequence: CASSSKGDGGLGSYEQYF. The CDR3 DNA sequence: TGTGCCAGCAGCTCAAAAGGGGACGGGGGCCTGGGTTCCTACGAGCAGTACTTC. This chain uses TRBV7-9 with TRBJ2-7, with D perhaps assigned TRBD1 or TRBD2 (6 bases each). The CDR3 spans 18 residues. Germline CDR1 is SEHNR and CDR2 is FQNEAQ (reference sequence). V was trimmed by 4 bases and J by 1 base, leaving 23 bases between them.

The rearrangement uses TRBV14 and TRBJ1-3; maybe TRBD1 (5 bases). Per the germline V gene, CDR1 is SGHDN and CDR2 is FVKESK. The CDR3 has 17 amino acids. With 1 base removed from V and 6 bases from J, the gap between germline ends came to 19 bases. As DNA, the CDR3 is TGTGCCAGCAGCCAAGCCCTGGTGGGGACGAGGGAAAACACCATATATTTT. Translating gives CASSQALVGTRENTIYF.

This chain links TRBV30 with TRBJ2-7; 7 bases are shared with TRBD1. The CDR3 extends over 12 amino acids. Germline trimming cut 2 bases from V and 3 bases from J; bases unmatched to any gene: 1. Germline CDR1 is GTSNPN and CDR2 is SVGIG (reference sequence). CDR3 sequence reads: CAWSRTGYEQYF. CDR3 sequence (DNA): TGTGCCTGGAGTCGGACAGGCTACGAGCAGTACTTC. Full variable domain (rest looked up from reference TRBV30 and TRBJ2-7): SQTIHQWPATLVQPVGSPLSLECTVEGTSNPNLYWYRQAAGRGLQLLFYSVGIGQISSEVPQNLSASRPQDRQFILSSKKLLLSDSGFYLCAWSRTGYEQYFGPGTRLTVT.

The V gene is TRBV14, the J gene TRBJ1-5, with D hard to call. The CDR3 has 15 amino acids. Germline V CDR1 and CDR2: SGHDN, FVKESK. Trimming cost V 0 bases and J 6 bases, with 12 bases left between them. The CDR3 region has the DNA TGTGCCAGCAGCCAAGATGTGACCGGAGGTCAGCCCCAGCATTTT. It is translated as CASSQDVTGGQPQHF.

This clone was observed a single time. The chain combines TRBV5-1 with TRBJ1-1, with D perhaps TRBD1 (5 bases). CDR3 length: 14 amino acids. Germline V CDR1 and CDR2: SGHRS, YFSETQ. The germline V and J ends were trimmed by 3 bases and 3 bases, with 12 bases remaining between them. CDR3 sequence (DNA): TGCGCCAGCAGCTCATCAGGGTCAGACACTGAAGCTTTCTTT. Translated, it gives CASSSSGSDTEAFF.

The J gene is TRBJ1-4, the V gene TRBV7-3; D is uncertain. The V end was cut by 4 bases, the J end by 3 bases, with 12 bases between. The CDR3 contains 15 residues. Looked up from germline, CDR1 is SGHTA and CDR2 is FQGTGA. The CDR3 bases are TGTGCCAGCAGCTGGTTCGGGGAATCTAATGAAAAACTGTTTTTT. Its translation: CASSWFGESNEKLFF.

This rearrangement joins TRBV30 to TRBJ1-1, with TRBD1 as a possible D gene (5 bases). V lost 1 base, J lost 5 bases, and 11 bases lay in between. Looked up from germline, CDR1 is GTSNPN and CDR2 is SVGIG (reference sequence). The CDR3 consists of 13 residues. CDR3: CAWSGGDGTEAFF. The CDR3 bases are TGTGCCTGGAGTGGGGGGGATGGTACTGAAGCTTTCTTT.